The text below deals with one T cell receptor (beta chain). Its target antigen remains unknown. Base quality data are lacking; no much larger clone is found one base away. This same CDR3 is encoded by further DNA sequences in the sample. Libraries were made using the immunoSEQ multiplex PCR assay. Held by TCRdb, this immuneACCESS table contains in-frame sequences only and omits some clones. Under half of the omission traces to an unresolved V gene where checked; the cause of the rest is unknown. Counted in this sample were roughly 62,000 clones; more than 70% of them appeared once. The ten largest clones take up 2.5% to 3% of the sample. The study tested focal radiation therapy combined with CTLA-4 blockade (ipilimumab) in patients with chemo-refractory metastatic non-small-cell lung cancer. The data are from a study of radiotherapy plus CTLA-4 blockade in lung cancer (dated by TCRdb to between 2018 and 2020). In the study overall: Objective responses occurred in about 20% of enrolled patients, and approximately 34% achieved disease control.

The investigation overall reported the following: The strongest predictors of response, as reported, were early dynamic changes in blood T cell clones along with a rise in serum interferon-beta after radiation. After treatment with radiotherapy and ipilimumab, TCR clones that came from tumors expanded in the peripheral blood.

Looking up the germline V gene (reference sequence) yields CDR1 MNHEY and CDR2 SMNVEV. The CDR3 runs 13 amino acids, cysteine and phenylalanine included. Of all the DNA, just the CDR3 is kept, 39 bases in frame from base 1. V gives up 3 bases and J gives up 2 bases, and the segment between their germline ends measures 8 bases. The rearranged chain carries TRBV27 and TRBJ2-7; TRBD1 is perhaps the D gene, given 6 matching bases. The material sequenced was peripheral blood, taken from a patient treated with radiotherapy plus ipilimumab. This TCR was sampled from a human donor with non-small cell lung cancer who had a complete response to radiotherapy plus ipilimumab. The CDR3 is CASSLGQTYEQYF. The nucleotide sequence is TGTGCCAGCAGTTTGGGACAAACCTACGAGCAGTACTTC.